This T cell receptor (beta chain) was profiled in a study of cytomegalovirus exposure and HLA in healthy donors. Study outcomes and limitations: In a later analysis, donors in an Asian-associated ancestry cluster reportedly had fewer N-insertions in productive TCRs than the cohort mean.

Concerning this clone itself: Its antigen remains unknown.

V was pared by 0 bases and J by 13 bases, with 21 bases between. This CDR3 has 16 residues. Germline V CDR1 and CDR2: LNHNV, YYDKDF (reference sequence). Though nominally healthy at sampling, donors likely had unrecorded immune exposures. The primer mix had 60 Vbeta and 13 Jbeta primers. The method was immunoSEQ multiplex PCR; TCRdb's version includes in-frame clones alone and lacks a portion of them. The sample table sets out roughly 60,000 clones. The sequencing sample was made of PBMCs. The sequence derives from a woman younger than 35 in good health and CMV-seronegative. The V call is TRBV15, the J call TRBJ1-4; D is unclear. The CDR3 DNA sequence: TGTGCCACCAGCAGAGATTCATTCCGAACCGGCGGGCTACTGTTTTTT. Its protein product is CATSRDSFRTGGLLFF.